What follows are 9 T cell receptor beta chains derived from one specimen sequenced in a study of blood T cell repertoires in COVID-19 (dated by TCRdb to the early 2020s). The library came from the immunoSEQ multiplex PCR assay. The source is immuneACCESS, and TCRdb retained only in-frame sequences with V and J called. Part of the clones is not carried over; for the studies checked, unresolved V genes explain less than half of this, and the remainder is unexplained. The sample includes around 270,000 clones, with approximately 85% observed a single time. Of the sample, more than 4% is held by the ten largest clones. The sequenced sample consisted of PBMCs or T cells enriched from blood (not recorded which). These TCRs come from a woman younger than 45 who had recovered from COVID-19.

The chain has TRBV19 and TRBJ1-5; 10 nucleotides match TRBD1. Germline V gene data show CDR1 as LNHDA and CDR2 as SQIVND (reference sequence). The CDR3 spans 16 residues. With 7 bases clipped from V and 0 bases from J, the junction kept 6 bases outside the gene matches. The CDR3 protein is CASTKGQGNSNQPQHF. CDR3 sequence (DNA): TGTGCCAGTACTAAGGGACAGGGGAATAGCAATCAGCCCCAGCATTTT.

The chain employs TRBV19 and TRBJ1-1; D gene uncertain. The germline V gene encodes CDR1 LNHDA and CDR2 SQIVND (reference sequence). The CDR3 is 13 residues long. V was shortened by 3 bases and J by 4 bases, with 9 bases between the two germline ends. The CDR3 nucleotides are TGTGCCAGTAGTATCTCTCTCGTCACTGAAGCTTTCTTT. Its translation: CASSISLVTEAFF.

The V and J genes are TRBV19 and TRBJ1-1; D possibly corresponds to TRBD1 (5 bases). V lost 2 bases to trimming and J lost 3 bases, with 10 bases between them. This CDR3 spans 14 amino acids. CDR1 is LNHDA, CDR2 SQIVND, per germline (reference sequence). In DNA, the CDR3 is TGTGCCAGTAGTATATGGGGCGCCGACACTGAAGCTTTCTTT. Protein product: CASSIWGADTEAFF.

V usage is TRBV28 and J usage is TRBJ2-5; 7 bases fit TRBD2. Germline V gives CDR1 MDHEN, CDR2 SYDVKM. Losses at the gene ends were 6 bases for V and 1 base for J; bases not matched to a gene: 5. The CDR3 totals 14 residues. The DNA of the CDR3 is TGTGCCAGCAGGCCGGGACTATCCCAAGAGACCCAGTACTTC. Translated, it gives CASRPGLSQETQYF. The whole variable domain, filled in from reference TRBV28 and TRBJ2-5, reads DVKVTQSSRYLVKRTGEKVFLECVQDMDHENMFWYRQDPGLGLRLIYFSYDVKMKEKGDIPEGYSVSREKKERFSLILESASTNQTSMYLCASRPGLSQETQYFGPGTRLLVL.

This clone was detected only once. The chain uses TRBV6-5 and TRBJ1-6, with D perhaps matching TRBD1 (5 bases). The CDR3 extends over 13 amino acids. Germline assignment: CDR1 MNHEY and CDR2 SVGAGI. V gave up 10 bases and J gave up 11 bases, with 18 bases separating them. The CDR3 region has the DNA TGTGCCACAAAGCCGGGACTCCGTGCACCCCTCCACTTT. Translation gives CATKPGLRAPLHF.

The CDR3 loop is CASSHPDRVALGYTF. CDR3 nucleotide sequence: TGTGCCAGCAGCCACCCGGACAGGGTGGCTTTGGGCTACACCTTC. The V gene is TRBV3-1 (or the pseudogene TRBV3-2), the J gene TRBJ1-2, with TRBD1 matching 8 bases. Germline loops: CDR1 LGHDT, CDR2 YNNKEL (reference sequence). Losses at the gene ends were 3 bases for V and 8 bases for J; bases not matched to a gene: 11. This CDR3 is 15 amino acids long.

This chain connects TRBV5-4 to TRBJ1-3; D is possibly TRBD1 (6 bases). Trimming removed 7 bases from V and 1 base from J, with 12 bases in between. The CDR3 is 14 residues long. CDR1 is SGHNT, CDR2 YYREEE, per germline (reference sequence). The CDR3 sequence: CASGLRGSGNTIYF. The CDR3 DNA reads as TGTGCCAGCGGACTCAGGGGTTCTGGAAACACCATATATTTT.

This chain joins TRBV18 and TRBJ1-1; 7 bases line up with TRBD1. CDR1 and CDR2 from the germline V gene are KGHSH and LQKENI. This CDR3 spans 14 amino acids. Trimming cost V 2 bases and J 3 bases; bases outside gene matches: 3. The chain's CDR3 is CASSPSGQDTEAFF. The DNA of the CDR3 is TGTGCCAGCTCACCAAGTGGACAGGACACTGAAGCTTTCTTT.

The chain combines TRBV7-9 with TRBJ2-7, with TRBD1 matching 10 bases. The V gene's germline CDR1 is SEHNR and CDR2 FQNEAQ (reference sequence). After removal of 3 bases from V and 5 bases from J, the junction contained 10 bases not matched to a gene. The CDR3 has 16 residues. DNA of the CDR3: TGTGCCAGCAGCTTCCGCTGGAGACAGGGGGCCCACGAGCAGTACTTC. This translates into CASSFRWRQGAHEQYF.